Listed below are T cell receptor beta chains from one sample, sequenced in a study of CD8+ T cells in alopecia areata. Measured with immunoSEQ multiplex PCR; TCRdb has only the in-frame clones, and not every one. The sample has some 120,000 clones; around 50% are singletons. Sequencing used NKG2D-low CD8+ T cells sorted from blood. These receptors came from a human donor with alopecia areata. Each CDR3 is given with its conserved first and last residue. A D gene is named only where the DNA matches it firmly. Rows may omit the clone size; those that give it use once, few, many or a size class.

TRBJ1-2,NA,12,NA,TRBV11-2,TGTGCCAGCAGCTTAGCAGACTATGGCTACACCTTC,CASSLADYGYTF
TRBJ2-7,NA,13,NA,TRBV29-1,TGCAGCGCCCTGGGTGGCACACTGTACGAGCAGTACTTC,CSALGGTLYEQYF
TRBJ2-3,NA,14,NA,TRBV9,TGTGCCAGCAGCGTGGACTACAGCGCAGATACGCAGTATTTT,CASSVDYSADTQYF
TRBJ1-1,TRBD1,15,NA,TRBV29-1,TGCAGCGTGGATACAGGACAGGGTATGAACACTGAAGCTTTCTTT,CSVDTGQGMNTEAFF
TRBJ2-7,NA,13,NA,TRBV11-2,TGTGCCAGCAGCTTAGGTCTCGGCTACGAGCAGTACTTC,CASSLGLGYEQYF
TRBJ2-5,NA,13,NA,TRBV11-2,TGTGCCACCGACGGGAGCAACCAAGAGACCCAGTACTTC,CATDGSNQETQYF
TRBJ2-1,TRBD2,17,NA,TRBV5-1,TGCGCCAGCAGCGGATTCCTTAGAGCGGGAGGGCCCGATGAGCAGTTCTTC,CASSGFLRAGGPDEQFF
TRBJ2-3,NA,14,NA,TRBV14,TGTGCCAGCAGCCAAGACAGGGGTACAGATACGCAGTATTTT,CASSQDRGTDTQYF
TRBJ2-7,NA,14,NA,TRBV27,TGTGCCAGCAGCATGGGGCCAGGATCCTACGAGCAGTACTTC,CASSMGPGSYEQYF
TRBJ1-6,NA,15,NA,TRBV25-1,TGTGCCAGCAGTGCCCTGGACAGCGATAATTCACCCCTCCACTTT,CASSALDSDNSPLHF
TRBJ2-7,TRBD2,11,NA,TRBV29-1,TGCAGCGGAATAGCGGGGAGCGAGCAGTACTTC,CSGIAGSEQYF
TRBJ2-7,NA,11,once,TRBV6-6,TGTGCCAGCAGTCCCCTGGACGAGCAGTACTTC,CASSPLDEQYF
TRBJ2-7,TRBD1,15,NA,TRBV5-1,TGCGCCAGCAGCTTCCCGGGACAGGATCCCTACGAGCAGTACTTC,CASSFPGQDPYEQYF
TRBJ2-5,TRBD1,14,NA,TRBV29-1,TGCAGCGTTGTGGGACAGGGGATTCAAGAGACCCAGTACTTC,CSVVGQGIQETQYF
TRBJ2-7,NA,11,few,TRBV19,TGTGCCAGTGGGGGAACGGCCGAGCAGTACTTC,CASGGTAEQYF
TRBJ2-5,NA,12,few,TRBV6-5,TGTGCCAGCAGGACCGTGGAAGAGACCCAGTACTTC,CASRTVEETQYF
TRBJ2-1,TRBD2,13,few,TRBV29-1,TGCAGCGTTGCCGGGACTAGTTTCAATGAGCAGTTCTTC,CSVAGTSFNEQFF
TRBJ2-1,NA,14,NA,TRBV30,TGTGCCTGGAGTCGGTCGAGCTCCTACAATGAGCAGTTCTTC,CAWSRSSSYNEQFF
TRBJ2-1,TRBD2,13,few,TRBV29-1,TGCAGCGCGGGACTAGCGGGGGGTGATGAGCAGTTCTTC,CSAGLAGGDEQFF
TRBJ1-2,NA,13,NA,TRBV7-9,TGTGCCAGCAGCTTCGGCAGGGAACATGGCTACACCTTC,CASSFGREHGYTF
TRBJ2-7,NA,12,NA,TRBV29-1,TGCAGCGTTGAAGTCCACAGCTACGAGCAGTACTTC,CSVEVHSYEQYF
TRBJ1-5,NA,15,few,TRBV19,TGTGCCAGTAGTATGTACGGGTCTAGCAATCAGCCCCAGCATTTT,CASSMYGSSNQPQHF
TRBJ2-7,NA,13,few,TRBV29-1,TGCAGCGTTGAAGAGGGGGGTCCCTACGAGCAGTACTTC,CSVEEGGPYEQYF
TRBJ2-5,TRBD2,14,NA,TRBV2,TGTGCCAGCAGGTGGCTAGCGGGACAAGAGACCCAGTACTTC,CASRWLAGQETQYF
TRBJ2-7,NA,13,NA,TRBV18,TGTGCCAGCTCACCAGAAGGCACCTACGAGCAGTACTTC,CASSPEGTYEQYF
TRBJ1-5,NA,17,NA,TRBV29-1,TGCAGCGTGATCCGGGACAACGACTTCTTTAGCAATCAGCCCCAGCATTTT,CSVIRDNDFFSNQPQHF
TRBJ2-5,TRBD1,13,NA,TRBV7-2,TGTGCCAGCAGCCCGGGGACAGCAGAGACCCAGTACTTC,CASSPGTAETQYF
TRBJ2-7,NA,12,few,TRBV29-1,TGCAGCGTTGACGGGGGTGTCAACGAGCAGTACTTC,CSVDGGVNEQYF
TRBJ2-5,NA,12,NA,TRBV30,TGTGCCTGCCTCAGAGAGAGGAAGACCCAGTACTTC,CACLRERKTQYF
TRBJ2-1,TRBD2,15,few,TRBV6-1,TGTGCCAGCAGTGTAAGCGGGGGGGCCTCCTATGAGCAGTTCTTC,CASSVSGGASYEQFF
TRBJ2-7,NA,12,NA,TRBV27,TGTGCCAGCGGCGTTCCCTCCTACGAGCAGTACTTC,CASGVPSYEQYF
TRBJ2-7,NA,12,few,TRBV28,TGTGCCAGCAGGACCACGGCCTACGAGCAGTACTTC,CASRTTAYEQYF
TRBJ1-5,NA,12,NA,TRBV5-6,TGTGCCAGCAGCCTCGGGACCGAACCCCAGCATTTT,CASSLGTEPQHF
TRBJ2-3,NA,13,NA,TRBV29-1,TGCAGCGGGGAGGAGACTAGCACAGATACGCAGTATTTT,CSGEETSTDTQYF
TRBJ2-5,NA,14,NA,TRBV7-6,TGTGCCAGCAGCTTAAGACTAAGCACAGAGACCCAGTACTTC,CASSLRLSTETQYF
TRBJ2-7,TRBD1,15,few,TRBV30,TGTGCCTGGAGCGACCAGCCGGGACAGGGCAGTGAGCAGTACTTC,CAWSDQPGQGSEQYF
TRBJ2-2,NA,12,NA,TRBV27,TGTGCCAGCAGTCTCAGGGCCGGGGAGCTGTTTTTT,CASSLRAGELFF
TRBJ2-3,NA,14,few,TRBV29-1,TGCAGCGTTGAGGAGGGGGAGCTATCGGGGACGCAGTATTTT,CSVEEGELSGTQYF
TRBJ2-7,NA,11,few,TRBV23-1,TGCGCCAGCCGGACATCTTGTGAGCAGTACTTC,CASRTSCEQYF
TRBJ2-5,TRBD1,12,NA,TRBV27,TGTGCCAGCACCGGACAGGGAGAGACCCAGTACTTC,CASTGQGETQYF
TRBJ2-1,NA,14,NA,TRBV27,TGTGCCAGCAGTCTCGCCAGGGGGGCGGATGAGCAGTTCTTC,CASSLARGADEQFF
TRBJ2-5,NA,13,NA,TRBV9,TGTGCCAGCAGCGTAGATATTGGGGAGACCCAGTACTTC,CASSVDIGETQYF